The rows below give T cell receptor beta chains drawn from one sample of a study of T cell repertoires in cytomegalovirus infection. Their cognate antigens are unknown. TCRdb re-derived calls from the reads in MiXCR, one entry per CDR3 protein. The table has approximately 990,000 distinct CDR3 sequences, approximately 30% seen once. Sequences were derived from cultured CD8+ T cells from PBMCs, sampled from culture after CMV antigen stimulation. Every receptor here comes from a human donor in good health (CMV status not recorded). Some clones in this sample may be carry-over from other donors' samples. Both conserved end residues are part of each CDR3. Each record gives: CDR3 DNA, CDR3 protein, clone size, D gene, J gene, V gene. The D gene is left open where the match is weak. Clone size is given for some rows only: seen once, a few or many times, or a class if the clone is expanded.

TGTGCCAGCAGCTTAGTCGTATGGGAGACCCAGTACTTC CASSLVVWETQYF few . TRBJ2-5 TRBV7-6
TGTGCCAGCAGCCCCTCTTTTCCAGGATTGCAAGAGACCCAGTACTTC CASSPSFPGLQETQYF many . TRBJ2-5 TRBV7-2
TGCAGTGCCGAGACTGGCGGGGAGACCCAGTACTTC CSAETGGETQYF . . TRBJ2-5 TRBV20-1
TGTGCCAGCAGCCAAGAAGAGGGGTTCGGATACGAGCAGTACTTC CASSQEEGFGYEQYF few . TRBJ2-7 TRBV3-1
TGTGCCAGTAGTACGCCCGGGGTCGTTAAACTGTTTTTT CASSTPGVVKLFF . . TRBJ1-4 TRBV19
TGTGCCAGCAGCTACCTAATAGGGACGGAGCGTTATGGCTACACCTTC CASSYLIGTERYGYTF many . TRBJ1-2 TRBV7-6
TGTGCCAGCAGTGATGGACTAGCGGAGAACACCGGGGAGCTGTTTTTT CASSDGLAENTGELFF . TRBD2 TRBJ2-2 TRBV27
TGTGCCAGCAGCTTAGATTTTGAGACAGGGGCTAACTATGGCTACACCTTC CASSLDFETGANYGYTF many TRBD1 TRBJ1-2 TRBV7-6
TGTGCCAGCAGCTTAGGAGACTACTACACAGATACGCAGTATTTT CASSLGDYYTDTQYF . . TRBJ2-3 TRBV7-9
TGTGCCAGCAGTTCCACCCTCCAGCCCAGCGGGGGGGGGGAGACCCAGTACTTC CASSSTLQPSGGGETQYF . TRBD2 TRBJ2-5 TRBV6-6
TGTGCCAGCAGCGGGCTAGACAGCTTCGGGGAGACCCAGTACTTC CASSGLDSFGETQYF few . TRBJ2-5 TRBV5-6
TGTGCCAGCAGTACCTCCCGGACACTCTACGAGCAGTACTTC CASSTSRTLYEQYF . . TRBJ2-7 TRBV27
TGTGCCAGTACAGGAGGGCCTGAAGCTTTCTTT CASTGGPEAFF few . TRBJ1-1 TRBV19
TGCAGTCACGAACAGGAAAACTATGGCTACACCTTC CSHEQENYGYTF few . TRBJ1-2 TRBV20-1
TGTGCCAGCAGACAAAGACTAGCGGGGGGGGATTGGGAGACCCAGTACTTC CASRQRLAGGDWETQYF . TRBD2 TRBJ2-5 TRBV6-5
TGTGCCAGCAGTGGACTAGCGGCCCCAGATACGCAGTATTTT CASSGLAAPDTQYF few TRBD2 TRBJ2-3 TRBV2
TGTGCCATAAAAAGACAGACGGGGTATGGCTACACCTTC CAIKRQTGYGYTF few . TRBJ1-2 TRBV7-6
TGTGCCAGCAGTTACACGGGACAGGGGGACGAGCAGTACTTC CASSYTGQGDEQYF . TRBD1 TRBJ2-7 TRBV6-5
TGTGCCGCCCAGGACAGGGGGGTTAGCAATCAGCCCCAGCATTTT CAAQDRGVSNQPQHF . TRBD1 TRBJ1-5 TRBV5-8